This T cell receptor (beta chain) was sequenced in a study of glioma-infiltrating T cells after dendritic cell vaccination. TCRB CDR3 was amplified from 2 ug genomic DNA or less. Assay: immunoSEQ multiplex PCR; the TCRdb copy retains only in-frame clones and omits some. This sample carries about 92,000 clones, over 75% of them seen once, and the ten largest clones take approximately 15%. CDR3 length equals 16 residues. Trimming stripped 0 bases from V and 0 bases from J, with 12 bases between. Germline CDR1 SEHNR, CDR2 FQNEAQ (reference sequence). No glioblastoma patient carried an isocitrate dehydrogenase mutation.

The sample here was blood, taken before dendritic cell vaccination. The TCR was taken from a human donor with glioblastoma. The chain couples TRBV7-9 to TRBJ2-7, with a possible D match to TRBD1 (5 bases). The CDR3 DNA follows: TGTGCCAGCAGCTTAGCCGTCAGGGTAGGCTCCTACGAGCAGTACTTC. As protein: CASSLAVRVGSYEQYF.